These 10 T cell receptor beta chains originate from one sample sequenced in a study of cytomegalovirus exposure and HLA in healthy donors (TCRdb year 2017). Library preparation employed the immunoSEQ multiplex PCR assay. TCRdb retrieved this table from immuneACCESS and kept in-frame rearrangements only. Not all clones are present; in checked studies, unresolved V genes account for under half, and no reason is known for the remainder. Recorded for this sample are under 300,000 clones; about 90% of them occurred a single time. The top ten clonotypes cover roughly 1.2% of the sample. Sequenced sample: PBMCs. Receptors originate from a woman under 40 in good health and CMV-seropositive.

The chain links TRBV6-5 to TRBJ2-1; TRBD2 is a possible D gene (6 bases). V was trimmed by 0 bases and J by 5 bases, leaving 14 bases between them. The CDR3 is made up of 16 amino acids. The germline V gene encodes CDR1 MNHEY and CDR2 SVGAGI. The CDR3 loop reads CASSYSLAESNNEQFF. In nucleotides, the CDR3 is TGTGCCAGCAGTTACTCACTAGCCGAGAGCAACAATGAGCAGTTCTTC.

This clone showed up just once. This chain uses TRBV5-1 with TRBJ2-7; 10 nucleotides align to TRBD1. The CDR3 length is 14 residues. V was clipped by 5 bases and J by 5 bases; unmatched bases: 7. Germline V gene lookup returns CDR1 SGHRS and CDR2 YFSETQ. CDR3 region: CASSSGQGNNEQYF. CDR3 sequence (DNA): TGCGCCAGCAGTTCGGGACAGGGGAACAACGAGCAGTACTTC.

CDR3 amino acids: CASSTGTIEQYF. For the CDR3, the DNA is TGTGCCAGCTCCACCGGGACAATTGAGCAGTACTTC. The rearrangement links TRBV27 to TRBJ2-7, with D maybe TRBD1 (6 bases). CDR1 is MNHEY, CDR2 SMNVEV, per germline (reference sequence). CDR3 size: 12 residues. V was trimmed by 8 bases and J by 7 bases, leaving 15 bases between them.

The count of this clone is one. The CDR3 region has the DNA TGTGCCACCAGCCAAGGGGACTTGAACACTGAAGCTTTCTTT. Its protein is CATSQGDLNTEAFF. The chain has TRBV15 and TRBJ1-1; a possible D gene is TRBD1 (5 bases). Germline CDR1 reads LNHNV; CDR2 reads YYDKDF (reference sequence). The V end was cut by 5 bases, the J end by 0 bases, with 10 bases between. This CDR3 is 14 amino acids long.

The chain recombines TRBV6-1 with TRBJ1-5, with D possibly TRBD1 on 6 matching bases. The CDR3 contains 15 residues. In germline, CDR1 is MNHNS, CDR2 SASEGT. The ends were cut back, 7 bases at V and 6 bases at J, with 19 bases in the middle. CDR3 region: CASTGGGAGGQPQHF. DNA of the CDR3: TGTGCCAGCACCGGAGGGGGGGCTGGGGGTCAGCCCCAGCATTTT.

This chain joins TRBV19 and TRBJ2-1; 11 nucleotides agree with TRBD2. Losses at the gene ends were 6 bases for V and 7 bases for J; bases not matched to a gene: 17. The CDR3 loop spans 18 amino acids. Germline loops: CDR1 LNHDA, CDR2 SQIVND (reference sequence). The CDR3 coding sequence is TGTGCCAGTAGCGCGCCAATGAATAGCGGGAGGGTGAGGAATGAGCAGTTCTTC. Translation: CASSAPMNSGRVRNEQFF.

V usage is TRBV11-1 and J usage is TRBJ2-7; D is undetermined. This CDR3 spans 14 amino acids. Germline V gives CDR1 SGHAT, CDR2 FQDESV (reference sequence). V lost 7 bases, J lost 6 bases, and 19 bases lay in between. CDR3 nucleotide sequence: TGTGCCAGCACTCACTCCCCCTTTACTCGCGAGCAGTACTTC. The encoded protein is CASTHSPFTREQYF. Looking up the rest from reference TRBV11-1 and TRBJ2-7 gives the full variable domain: EAEVAQSPRYKITEKSQAVAFWCDPISGHATLYWYRQILGQGPELLVQFQDESVVDDSQLPKDRFSAERLKGVDSTLKIQPAELGDSAMYLCASTHSPFTREQYFGPGTRLTVT.

J is TRBJ2-3 and V is TRBV7-3, with 9 bases aligning to TRBD2. The CDR3 has 15 residues. Germline CDR1 and CDR2: SGHTA and FQGTGA. V shed 5 bases, J shed 1 base, and the junction held 4 bases outside the gene matches. CDR3 loop: CASSQAGGGTDTQYF. CDR3 nucleotides: TGTGCCAGCAGCCAAGCGGGAGGAGGCACAGATACGCAGTATTTT.

The V gene is TRBV11-2, the J gene TRBJ2-7; a weak D match, TRBD1 (6 bases). Germline assignment: CDR1 SGHAT and CDR2 FQNNGV. CDR3 size: 17 residues. Trimming stripped 2 bases from V and 3 bases from J, with 20 bases between. CDR3 residues: CASSLTGPGRGNYEQYF. For the CDR3, the DNA is TGTGCCAGCAGCTTAACGGGTCCGGGCAGGGGTAACTACGAGCAGTACTTC.

The chain recombines TRBV7-9 with TRBJ2-1; maybe TRBD2 (6 bases). V lost 5 bases and J 5 bases, leaving 13 bases between the germline ends. The CDR3 contains 14 residues. Germline-derived CDR1 and CDR2 are SEHNR and FQNEAQ (reference sequence). The CDR3 DNA follows: TGTGCCAGCAGCGCGACCGGGGGTCACAATGAGCAGTTCTTC. This encodes CASSATGGHNEQFF.